What follows describes a single T cell receptor (beta chain). The length of the CDR3 is 13 residues. Looked up from germline, CDR1 is SNHLY and CDR2 is FYNNEI. The trim removed 10 bases at V and 5 bases at J, leaving 9 bases unmatched. The sample originates from a study of T cell changes during pregnancy in multiple sclerosis. The data were produced by immunoSEQ multiplex PCR, yet TCRdb's version contains in-frame clones alone and is incomplete. Of about 59,000 clones listed, 80% to 95% are singletons. The rearrangement joins TRBV2 to TRBJ2-7; 9 nucleotides line up with TRBD1. This clonotype was obtained from a female donor with multiple sclerosis, enrolled in a pregnancy study. Material: CD4+ T cells from peripheral blood mononuclear cells, obtained before pregnancy. CDR3 sequence reads: CATGTGTGNEQYF. Here the CDR3 DNA reads TGTGCCACCGGTACCGGGACAGGGAACGAGCAGTACTTC.